The clone carrying this TCR beta chain was seen a handful of times. Its specificity is unknown. This entry comes from a study of early T cells in non-severe SARS-CoV-2 infection. The wider study: Chains stayed unpaired after sequencing of bulk RNA from unsorted whole blood.

V lost 3 bases and J lost 5; bases outside the gene matches: 3. CDR3 length: 15 residues. Germline V gene lookup returns CDR1 LGHNT and CDR2 FRNRAP. Unique molecular identifiers were added to individual cDNA molecules. MiXCR was run by TCRdb on the 5' RACE reads, yielding one entry per CDR3 protein. The table lists about 27,000 distinct CDR3 sequences, about 4% of them singletons. The study's findings and limits: There was a bias toward anti-spike CD8 responses in VDJdb matching, which missed private and CD4 specificities.

The sequence came from an adult who was a healthcare worker with PCR-confirmed SARS-CoV-2 infection or an uninfected control (not recorded which). Sequencing was performed on whole blood. V usage is TRBV12-5 and J usage is TRBJ2-1; 11 bases are shared with TRBD2. The CDR3 coding sequence is TGTGCTAGTGGTTTCGGGACTAGCGGTCACAATGAGCAGTTCTTC. Residues: CASGFGTSGHNEQFF.